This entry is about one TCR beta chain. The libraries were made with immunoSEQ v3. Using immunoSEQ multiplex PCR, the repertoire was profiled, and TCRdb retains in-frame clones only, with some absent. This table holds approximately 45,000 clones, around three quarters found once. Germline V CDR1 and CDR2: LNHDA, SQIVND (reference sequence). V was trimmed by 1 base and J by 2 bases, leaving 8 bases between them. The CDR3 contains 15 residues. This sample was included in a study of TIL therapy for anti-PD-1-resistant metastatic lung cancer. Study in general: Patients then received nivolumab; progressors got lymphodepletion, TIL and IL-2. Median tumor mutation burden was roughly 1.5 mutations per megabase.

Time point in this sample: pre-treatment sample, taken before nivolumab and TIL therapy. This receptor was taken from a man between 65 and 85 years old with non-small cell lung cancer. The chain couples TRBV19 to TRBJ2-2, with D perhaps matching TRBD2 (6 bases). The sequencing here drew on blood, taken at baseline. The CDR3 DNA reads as TGTGCCAGTAGTATAGGTACTAGCAACACCGGGGAGCTGTTTTTT. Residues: CASSIGTSNTGELFF.